The present T cell receptor (beta chain) was sequenced within a study of cytomegalovirus exposure and HLA in healthy donors. The wider study: Unique TCRs numbering approximately 81 million, obtained from HLA-typed donors, made up an early data release.

V trimming: 2 bases; J trimming: 7 bases; junction bases outside the gene matches: 5. This CDR3 contains 14 residues. Germline V gene data show CDR1 as SGHNT and CDR2 as YYREEE (reference sequence). Comment on this clone: Its antigen is unidentified.

Overall study results and limits: In the analysis, some V segments, TRBV6-2 and TRBV6-3 included, were excluded as indistinguishable. Relative to equally common others, HLA-associated TCR beta chains showed greater clonal expansion in a later analysis.

The PCR ran on 60 Vbeta and 13 Jbeta primers. Sequencing was performed with immunoSEQ multiplex PCR; in TCRdb, only in-frame clones are kept and a portion is missing. The table lists about 170,000 clones, about three quarters of them singletons, with less than 1.6% in the top ten. The sample consisted of PBMCs. This TCR came from a girl aged 10 to 17 in good health and CMV-seronegative. V gene TRBV5-4 combines with J gene TRBJ2-2; 7 positions match TRBD2. CDR3 residues: CASSFWGGGGELFF. DNA for the CDR3: TGTGCCAGCAGCTTTTGGGGGGGTGGCGGGGAGCTGTTTTTT.